Below, one T cell receptor beta chain is given with its context. Its antigen is currently unknown. TCRdb keeps only in-frame clones here, not all; method: immunoSEQ multiplex PCR. This table holds under 150,000 clones, approximately 94% found once. This sample stems from a study of brain T cells in children with intractable seizures. Sequencing was limited to surgery cases with top T cell transcript signatures in brain tissue. Patients received at least one anti-epileptic drug before surgery. Study-wide points: Patients' HCMV serostatus was unknown; virus specificity rests on CDR3 similarity alone. Absence of clones before surgery may stem from lower sequencing depth.

Trimming shortened V by 5 bases and J by 0 bases, and 7 bases separated the two germline ends. CDR1 SEHNR and CDR2 FQNEAQ come from the germline V gene (reference sequence). This CDR3 is 14 amino acids long. The sequence was collected from a boy under two years old with hemimegalencephaly and intractable seizures. The chain joins TRBV7-9 to TRBJ1-4, with D unresolved. This specimen consisted of peripheral blood, obtained at surgery. The chain's CDR3 is CASSAVTTNEKLFF. As DNA, the CDR3 is TGTGCCAGCAGCGCCGTAACAACTAATGAAAAACTGTTTTTT.